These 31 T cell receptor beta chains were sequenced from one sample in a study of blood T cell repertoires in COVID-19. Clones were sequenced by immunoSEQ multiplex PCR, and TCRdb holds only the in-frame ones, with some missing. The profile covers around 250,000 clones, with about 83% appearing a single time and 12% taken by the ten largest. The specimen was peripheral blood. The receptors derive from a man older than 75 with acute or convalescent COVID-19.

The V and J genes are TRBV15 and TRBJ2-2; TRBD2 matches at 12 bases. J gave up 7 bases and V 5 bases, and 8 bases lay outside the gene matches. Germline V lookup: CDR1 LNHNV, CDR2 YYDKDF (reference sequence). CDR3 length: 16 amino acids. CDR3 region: CATSPRLAGVGGELFF. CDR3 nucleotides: TGTGCCACCAGCCCAAGACTAGCGGGAGTGGGCGGGGAGCTGTTTTTT.

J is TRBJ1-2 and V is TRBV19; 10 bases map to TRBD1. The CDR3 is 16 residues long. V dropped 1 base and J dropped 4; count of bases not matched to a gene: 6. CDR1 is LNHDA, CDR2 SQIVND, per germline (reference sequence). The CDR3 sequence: CASSIGDRGSVYGYTF. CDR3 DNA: TGTGCCAGTAGTATAGGGGACAGGGGATCTGTCTATGGCTACACCTTC.

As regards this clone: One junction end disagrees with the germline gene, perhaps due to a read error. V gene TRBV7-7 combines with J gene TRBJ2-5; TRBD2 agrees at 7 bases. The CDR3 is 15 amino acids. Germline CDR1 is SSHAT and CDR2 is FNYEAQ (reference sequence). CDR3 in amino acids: CASSSPGLSPETQYF. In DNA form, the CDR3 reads TGTGCTAGCAGCAGCCCGGGACTATCACCAGAGACCCAGTACTTC. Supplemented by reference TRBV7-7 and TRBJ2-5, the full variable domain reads GAGVSQSPRYKVTKRGQDVTLRCDPISSHATLYWYQQALGQGPEFLTYFNYEAQPDKSGLPSDRFSAERPEGSISTLTIQRTEQRDSAMYRCASSSPGLSPETQYFGPGTRLLVL.

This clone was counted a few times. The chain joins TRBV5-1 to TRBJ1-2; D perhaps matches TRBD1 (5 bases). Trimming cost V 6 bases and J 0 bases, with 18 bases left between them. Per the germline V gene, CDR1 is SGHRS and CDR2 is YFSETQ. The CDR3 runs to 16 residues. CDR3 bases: TGCGCCAGCACCCTTGGGGGGGGTCAAACTAACTATGGCTACACCTTC. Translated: CASTLGGGQTNYGYTF.

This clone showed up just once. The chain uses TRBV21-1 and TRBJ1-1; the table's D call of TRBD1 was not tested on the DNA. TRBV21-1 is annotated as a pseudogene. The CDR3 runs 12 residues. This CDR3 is CASGDRSTEAFF. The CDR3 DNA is TGTGCCAGCGGAGACAGGAGCACTGAAGCTTTCTTT.

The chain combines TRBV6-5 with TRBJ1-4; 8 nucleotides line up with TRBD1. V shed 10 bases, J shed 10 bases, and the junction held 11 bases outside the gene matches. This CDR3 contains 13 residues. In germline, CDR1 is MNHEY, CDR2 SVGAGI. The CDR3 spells CATEGQGWGKLFF. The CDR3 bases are TGTGCCACCGAAGGACAGGGCTGGGGAAAACTGTTTTTT.

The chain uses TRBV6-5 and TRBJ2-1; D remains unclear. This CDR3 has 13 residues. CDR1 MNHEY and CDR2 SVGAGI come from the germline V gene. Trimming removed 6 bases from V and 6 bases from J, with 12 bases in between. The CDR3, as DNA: TGTGCCAGCAGAGGTGGCGGAACCAATGAGCAGTTCTTC. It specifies CASRGGGTNEQFF.

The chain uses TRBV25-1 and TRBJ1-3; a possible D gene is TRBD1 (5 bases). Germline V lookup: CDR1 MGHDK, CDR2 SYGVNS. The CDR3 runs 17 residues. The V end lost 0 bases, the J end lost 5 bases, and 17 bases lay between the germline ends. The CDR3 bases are TGTGCCAGCAGTGAATATAACAGGCCGGGTGTGAGAAACACCATATATTTT. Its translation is CASSEYNRPGVRNTIYF.

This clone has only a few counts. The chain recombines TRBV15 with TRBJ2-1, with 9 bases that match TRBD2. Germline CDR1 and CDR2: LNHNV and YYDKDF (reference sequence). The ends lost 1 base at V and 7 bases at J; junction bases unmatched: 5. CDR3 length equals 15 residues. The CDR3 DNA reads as TGTGCCACCAGCAGAGGGGGACTAGCTGTGAATGAGCAGTTCTTC. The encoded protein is CATSRGGLAVNEQFF.

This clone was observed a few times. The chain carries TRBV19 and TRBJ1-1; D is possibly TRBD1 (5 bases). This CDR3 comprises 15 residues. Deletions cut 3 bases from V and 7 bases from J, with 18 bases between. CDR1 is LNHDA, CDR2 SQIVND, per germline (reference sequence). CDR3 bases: TGTGCCAGTAGTATTGGGTGGGGCCAGGATATTGAAGCTTTCTTT. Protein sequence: CASSIGWGQDIEAFF.

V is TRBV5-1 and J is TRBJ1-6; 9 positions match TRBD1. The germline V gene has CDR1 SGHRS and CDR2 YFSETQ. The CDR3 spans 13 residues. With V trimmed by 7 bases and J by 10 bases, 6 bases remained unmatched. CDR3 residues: CASAGTGRSPLHF. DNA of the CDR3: TGCGCCAGCGCCGGGACAGGGAGGTCACCCCTCCACTTT.

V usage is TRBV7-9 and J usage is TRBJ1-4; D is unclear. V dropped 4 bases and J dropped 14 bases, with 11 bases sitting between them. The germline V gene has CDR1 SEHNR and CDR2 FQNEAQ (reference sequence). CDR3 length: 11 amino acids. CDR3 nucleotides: TGTGCCAGCAGCTCGACGAGGTTGCTGTTTTTT. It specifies CASSSTRLLFF. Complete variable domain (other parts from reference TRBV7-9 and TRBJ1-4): DTGVSQNPRHKITKRGQNVTFRCDPISEHNRLYWYRQTLGQGPEFLTYFQNEAQLEKSRLLSDRFSAERPKGSFSTLEIQRTEQGDSAMYLCASSSTRLLFFGSGTQLSVL.

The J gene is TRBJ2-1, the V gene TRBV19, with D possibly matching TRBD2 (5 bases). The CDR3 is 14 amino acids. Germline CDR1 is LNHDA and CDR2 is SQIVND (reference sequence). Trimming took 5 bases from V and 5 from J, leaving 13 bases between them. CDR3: CASSAGNYHNEQFF. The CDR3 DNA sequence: TGTGCCAGTAGTGCCGGGAACTACCACAATGAGCAGTTCTTC. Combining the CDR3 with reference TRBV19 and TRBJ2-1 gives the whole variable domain DGGITQSPKYLFRKEGQNVTLSCEQNLNHDAMYWYRQDPGQGLRLIYYSQIVNDFQKGDIAEGYSVSREKKESFPLTVTSAQKNPTAFYLCASSAGNYHNEQFFGPGTRLTVL.

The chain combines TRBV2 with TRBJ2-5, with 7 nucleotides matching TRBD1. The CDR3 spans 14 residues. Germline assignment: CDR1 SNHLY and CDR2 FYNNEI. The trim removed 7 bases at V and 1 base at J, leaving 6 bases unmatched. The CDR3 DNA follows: TGTGCCAGCACTGAGGACAGGACCCAAGAGACCCAGTACTTC. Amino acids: CASTEDRTQETQYF.

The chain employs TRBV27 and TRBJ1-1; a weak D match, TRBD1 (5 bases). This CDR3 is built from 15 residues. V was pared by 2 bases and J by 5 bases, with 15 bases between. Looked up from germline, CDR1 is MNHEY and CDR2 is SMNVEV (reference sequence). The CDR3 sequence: CASSLSQGVRTEAFF. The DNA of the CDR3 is TGTGCCAGCAGTTTAAGTCAGGGCGTAAGGACTGAAGCTTTCTTT.

The CDR3 region is CASSPPGGYTGELFF. CDR3 sequence (DNA): TGTGCCAGCAGCCCACCGGGAGGTTATACCGGGGAGCTGTTTTTT. The chain couples TRBV9 to TRBJ2-2, with 7 bases that match TRBD2. This CDR3 contains 15 residues. Germline V gene data show CDR1 as SGDLS and CDR2 as YYNGEE. V trimming: 4 bases; J trimming: 5 bases; junction bases outside the gene matches: 8.

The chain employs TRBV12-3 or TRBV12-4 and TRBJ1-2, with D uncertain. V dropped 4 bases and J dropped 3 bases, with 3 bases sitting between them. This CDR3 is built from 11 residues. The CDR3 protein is CASSSDYGYTF. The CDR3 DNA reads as TGTGCCAGCAGTTCGGACTATGGCTACACCTTC.

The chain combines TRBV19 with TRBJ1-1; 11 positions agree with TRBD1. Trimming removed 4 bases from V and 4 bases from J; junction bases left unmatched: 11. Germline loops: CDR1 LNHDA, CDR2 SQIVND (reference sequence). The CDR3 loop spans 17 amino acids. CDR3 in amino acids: CASSTGQGALIRTEAFF. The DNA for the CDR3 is TGTGCCAGTAGTACTGGACAGGGGGCGCTTATTCGCACTGAAGCTTTCTTT.

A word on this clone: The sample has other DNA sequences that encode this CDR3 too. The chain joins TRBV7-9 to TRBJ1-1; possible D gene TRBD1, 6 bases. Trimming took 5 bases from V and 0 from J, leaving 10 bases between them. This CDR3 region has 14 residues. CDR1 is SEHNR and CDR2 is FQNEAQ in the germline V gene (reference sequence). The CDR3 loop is CASSLGQMNTEAFF. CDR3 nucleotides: TGTGCCAGCAGCCTTGGACAGATGAACACTGAAGCTTTCTTT.

CDR3 in amino acids: CASSPGQKTFF. In DNA, the CDR3 is TGTGCCAGCAGCCCGGGACAGAAAACTTTCTTT. This chain joins TRBV12-3 or TRBV12-4 and TRBJ1-1; the match to TRBD1 covers 7 bases. V dropped 6 bases and J dropped 12; count of bases not matched to a gene: 7. The length of the CDR3 is 11 residues.

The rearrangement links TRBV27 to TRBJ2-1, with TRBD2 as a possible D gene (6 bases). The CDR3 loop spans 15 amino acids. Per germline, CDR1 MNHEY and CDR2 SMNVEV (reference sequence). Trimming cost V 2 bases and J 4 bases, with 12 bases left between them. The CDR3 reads CASSLAGTGYNEQFF. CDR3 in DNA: TGTGCCAGCAGTTTAGCGGGAACCGGTTACAATGAGCAGTTCTTC.

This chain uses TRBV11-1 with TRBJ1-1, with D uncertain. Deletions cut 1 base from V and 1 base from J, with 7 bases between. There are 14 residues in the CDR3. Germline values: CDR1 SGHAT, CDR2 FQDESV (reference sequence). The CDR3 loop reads CASSLVGPNTEAFF. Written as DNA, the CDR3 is TGTGCCAGCAGCTTAGTTGGGCCGAACACTGAAGCTTTCTTT.

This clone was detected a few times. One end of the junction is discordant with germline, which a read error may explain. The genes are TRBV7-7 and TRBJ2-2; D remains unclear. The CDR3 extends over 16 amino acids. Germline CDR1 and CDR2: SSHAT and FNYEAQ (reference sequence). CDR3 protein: CASSLDLGPGTGELFF. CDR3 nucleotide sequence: TGTGCTAGCAGCTTAGATTTGGGCCCCGGCACCGGGGAGCTGTTTTTT.

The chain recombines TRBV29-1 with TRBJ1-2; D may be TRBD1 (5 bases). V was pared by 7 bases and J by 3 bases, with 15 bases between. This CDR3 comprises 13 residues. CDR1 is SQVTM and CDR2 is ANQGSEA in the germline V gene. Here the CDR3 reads CSAVQDSDYGYTF. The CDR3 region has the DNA TGCAGCGCAGTACAGGATTCGGACTATGGCTACACCTTC. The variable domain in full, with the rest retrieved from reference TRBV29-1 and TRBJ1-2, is SAVISQKPSRDICQRGTSLTIQCQVDSQVTMMFWYRQQPGQSLTLIATANQGSEATYESGFVIDKFPISRPNLTFSTLTVSNMSPEDSSIYLCSAVQDSDYGYTFGSGTRLTVV.

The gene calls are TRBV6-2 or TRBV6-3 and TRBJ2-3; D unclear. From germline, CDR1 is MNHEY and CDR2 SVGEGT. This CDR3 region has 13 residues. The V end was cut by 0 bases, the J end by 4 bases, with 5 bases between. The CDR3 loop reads CASSYSSADTQYF. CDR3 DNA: TGTGCCAGCAGTTACTCGAGCGCAGATACGCAGTATTTT.

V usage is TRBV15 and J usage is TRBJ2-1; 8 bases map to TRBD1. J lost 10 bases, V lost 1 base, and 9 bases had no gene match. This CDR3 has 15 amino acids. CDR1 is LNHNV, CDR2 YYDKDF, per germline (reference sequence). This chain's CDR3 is CATSRAGGESTEQFF. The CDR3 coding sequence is TGTGCCACCAGCAGAGCAGGGGGCGAGTCCACCGAGCAGTTCTTC.

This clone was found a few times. CDR3 sequence reads: CASSATGFAQPQHF. The CDR3 DNA reads as TGTGCCAGCAGTGCCACAGGGTTCGCTCAGCCCCAGCATTTT. The V call is TRBV27, the J call TRBJ1-5; D is possibly TRBD1 (6 bases). Between the trimmed V and J ends, which lost 5 bases and 6 bases, there was a span of 14 bases. The CDR3 loop spans 14 amino acids. CDR1 and CDR2 (germline): MNHEY, SMNVEV (reference sequence).

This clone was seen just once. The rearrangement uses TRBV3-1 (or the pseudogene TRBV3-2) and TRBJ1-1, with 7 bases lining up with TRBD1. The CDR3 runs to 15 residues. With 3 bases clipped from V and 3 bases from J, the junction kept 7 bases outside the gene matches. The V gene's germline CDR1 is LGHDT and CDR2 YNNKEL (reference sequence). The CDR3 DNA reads TGTGCCAGCAGCCAGTCGGGACAGCCCTACACTGAAGCTTTCTTT. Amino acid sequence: CASSQSGQPYTEAFF.

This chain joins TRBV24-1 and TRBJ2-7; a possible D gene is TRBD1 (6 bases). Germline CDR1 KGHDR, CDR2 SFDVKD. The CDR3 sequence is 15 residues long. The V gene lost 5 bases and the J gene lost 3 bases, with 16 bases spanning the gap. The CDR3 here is CATSGGTLGLYEQYF. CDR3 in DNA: TGTGCCACCAGTGGAGGGACACTCGGACTCTACGAGCAGTACTTC.

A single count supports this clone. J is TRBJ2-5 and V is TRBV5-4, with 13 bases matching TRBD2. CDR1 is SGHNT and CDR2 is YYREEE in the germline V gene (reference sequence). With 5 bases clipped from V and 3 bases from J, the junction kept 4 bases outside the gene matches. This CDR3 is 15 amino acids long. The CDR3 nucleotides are TGTGCCAGCAGAAAGGGGACTAGCGGGGAAGAGACCCAGTACTTC. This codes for CASRKGTSGEETQYF.

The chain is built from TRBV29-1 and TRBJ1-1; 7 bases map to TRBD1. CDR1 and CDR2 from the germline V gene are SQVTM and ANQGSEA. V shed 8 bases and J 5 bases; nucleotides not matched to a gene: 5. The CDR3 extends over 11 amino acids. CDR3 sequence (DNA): TGCAGCCCCCAACAGGGGACTGAAGCTTTCTTT. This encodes CSPQQGTEAFF.